The clone carrying this T cell receptor (beta chain) was detected ten times or more. The data belong to a study of molecular identifiers for immune sequencing clone quantification. The CDR3 is 13 amino acids. CDR1 is MNHEY and CDR2 is SMNVEV in the germline V gene (reference sequence). The V end lost 3 bases, the J end lost 7 bases, and 13 bases lay between the germline ends. Making the bulk TCR libraries relied on previously described methods and listed TCR primers. TCRdb used MiXCR to reprocess the PCR reads, holding one entry per CDR3 protein. The sample has over 600,000 distinct CDR3 sequences; 20% are singletons.

The source of this sequence is a human donor in good health. Some libraries in this study had Jurkat cell RNA spiked in. The chain couples TRBV27 to TRBJ2-7; a weak D match, TRBD2 (6 bases). Sequences were obtained from naive CD8+ T cells from blood, with Jurkat cell RNA spiked in. The subset denotes: FACS-sorted CD8+CD4-CCR7+CD45RA+ naive T cells. CDR3 region: CASSFTDAGEQYF. The CDR3 DNA sequence: TGTGCCAGCAGTTTCACAGATGCGGGGGAGCAGTACTTC.